These T cell receptor beta chains were read from a single sample in a study of OX40 agonist ivuxolimab in advanced cancers. Assay: immunoSEQ multiplex PCR; the TCRdb copy retains only in-frame clones and omits some. In the table there are tens of thousands of clones, roughly 90% of which are singletons. The material sequenced was CD4+ or CD8+ T cells sorted from blood, taken in a trial of the OX40 agonist ivuxolimab. The receptors originated from an adult with an advanced solid tumor such as melanoma, head and neck, liver or kidney cancer. The CDR3 runs from the conserved cysteine through the conserved F or W. D genes are given only for firm matches. The size field is filled for only some rows; it gives once, few, many or a size class.

TRBV19	.	TRBD1	TRBJ1-6	CASIDTGGAKNSPLHF	TGTGCCAGTATCGACACAGGGGGCGCGAAGAATTCACCCCTCCACTTT
TRBV5-1	.	.	TRBJ2-3	CASSLDGQRITAQYF	TGCGCCAGCAGCTTGGACGGACAGAGAATAACAGCGCAGTATTTT
TRBV11-3	.	.	TRBJ2-2	CASSLDWANTGELFF	TGTGCCAGCAGCTTAGATTGGGCGAACACCGGGGAGCTGTTTTTT
TRBV5-1	.	TRBD1	TRBJ1-2	CASSSQGVEGYTF	TGCGCCAGCAGCTCCCAGGGGGTCGAGGGCTACACCTTC
TRBV19	.	.	TRBJ1-1	CASSTRQGTGKVEAFF	TGTGCCAGTAGTACCCGCCAGGGTACAGGTAAGGTTGAAGCTTTCTTT
TRBV30	.	.	TRBJ1-1	CAWGRSGRDDTEAFF	TGTGCCTGGGGCCGCTCAGGGAGAGATGACACTGAAGCTTTCTTT
TRBV7-9	.	.	TRBJ1-1	CASSLRGTEAFF	TGTGCCAGCAGCTTAAGGGGCACTGAAGCTTTCTTT
TRBV19	.	.	TRBJ1-6	CASSMESSPLHF	TGTGCCAGTAGTATGGAAAGTTCACCCCTCCACTTT
TRBV7-2	.	TRBD2	TRBJ2-1	CASSLSFGLAVYNEQFF	TGTGCCAGCAGCTTATCCTTCGGACTAGCGGTCTACAATGAGCAGTTCTTC
TRBV28	.	TRBD2	TRBJ2-7	CASSLTSGMSYEQYF	TGTGCCAGCAGTTTGACTAGCGGGATGTCCTACGAGCAGTACTTC
TRBV5-4	.	TRBD2	TRBJ2-2	CASSLSLAADTGELFF	TGTGCCAGCAGCTTGTCCCTAGCGGCGGACACCGGGGAGCTGTTTTTT
TRBV7-2	once	.	TRBJ2-7	CASSLDSGTTYEQYF	TGTGCCAGCAGCTTAGACTCAGGGACGACATACGAGCAGTACTTC
TRBV12-5	.	.	TRBJ1-4	CASGPATVPGEKLFF	TGTGCTAGTGGACCCGCTACGGTCCCTGGGGAAAAACTGTTTTTT
TRBV4-3	.	TRBD1	TRBJ1-5	CASSQATGVGNQPQHF	TGCGCCAGCAGCCAGGCGACAGGGGTTGGGAATCAGCCCCAGCATTTT
TRBV11-2	.	.	TRBJ2-1	CASSLEGNEQFF	TGTGCCAGCAGCTTAGAAGGTAATGAGCAGTTCTTC
TRBV11-2	.	TRBD1	TRBJ1-4	CASSPGQTNEKLFF	TGTGCCAGCAGCCCGGGACAGACTAATGAAAAACTGTTTTTT
TRBV10-1	.	TRBD2	TRBJ2-7	CASSGAGDWEQYF	TGCGCCAGCAGTGGAGCGGGAGATTGGGAGCAGTACTTC
TRBV5-1	.	.	TRBJ2-1	CASSIGGANEQFF	TGCGCCAGCAGTATTGGCGGGGCGAATGAGCAGTTCTTC
TRBV5-1	.	.	TRBJ1-6	CASSRDRMSSYNSPLHF	TGCGCCAGCAGCAGAGACAGGATGAGCTCCTATAATTCACCCCTCCACTTT
TRBV9	.	.	TRBJ2-5	CASSAELAQETQYF	TGTGCCAGCAGCGCCGAGTTAGCGCAAGAGACCCAGTACTTC
TRBV27	once	.	TRBJ2-6	CASSLSTGSGANVLTF	TGTGCCAGCAGTTTATCGACAGGTTCCGGGGCCAACGTCCTGACTTTC
TRBV5-5	.	TRBD2	TRBJ2-1	CASSSGTSGILGEQFF	TGTGCCAGCAGCTCGGGGACTAGCGGGATTCTCGGAGAGCAGTTCTTC
TRBV19	.	.	TRBJ1-2	CASSIYGYGYTF	TGTGCCAGTAGTATTTATGGCTATGGCTACACCTTC
TRBV5-1	.	.	TRBJ2-7	CASSRGDRKGEQYF	TGCGCCAGCAGCAGGGGAGACAGGAAGGGAGAGCAGTACTTC
TRBV6-5	once	TRBD2	TRBJ2-1	CASSRAGRLYNEQFF	TGTGCCAGCAGCAGGGCCGGGAGGCTCTACAATGAGCAGTTCTTC
TRBV5-1	.	TRBD2	TRBJ2-3	CASSSPAGGPTDTQYF	TGCGCCAGCAGCTCGCCGGCGGGAGGGCCCACAGATACGCAGTATTTT